The T cell receptor (beta chain) described here comes from a study of blood T cells in healthy people across ages (dated by TCRdb to the mid-2010s). For the wider study: Template switching captured roughly one uniquely barcoded TCR beta cDNA molecule per two T cells in model experiments. Age-related changes in TCR beta repertoire diversity were measured in the study by deep sequencing normalized with unique cDNA molecular identifiers. The donors were divided into four age groups: young (average 16 years), middle-aged (around 41), aged (around 67) and long-lived (about 79). To avoid experimental bias, donors of different ages were spread randomly across the sequencing lanes. Using the same blood draw, the study looked at two additional independent replicas of 1 million unique cDNA reads for two donors, one aged 18 to 30 and the other aged 80 or older.

The CDR3, from cysteine to phenylalanine, totals 16 residues. CDR3 DNA only is kept here, 48 bases in frame from base 1. Based on the germline V gene, the CDR1 and CDR2 sequences are MGHRA and YSYEKL. Receptors were amplified or captured by 5' RACE. Sequenced on an Illumina HiSeq 2500. A second roughly 6 to 12 cycle PCR used a sample-barcoded 5' primer and a J-beta primer mix. A template-switch 5' adaptor carrying 12 random nucleotides introduced a unique molecular identifier onto each TCR beta cDNA molecule. Each sample yielded at least 3 million CDR3-containing paired-end reads. All of the RNA was converted into first-strand cDNA using the Mint cDNA synthesis kit, with a TRBC-specific oligonucleotide serving as the primer. Following uracil-DNA glycosylase treatment, a first 18-cycle PCR with universal primers M1SS and BC2_uni_R was performed on all cDNA. The original methods were these. For normalization, 1 million high-quality reads, each with a distinct molecular identifier, were randomly selected from each sample. Reads with shared molecular identifiers were discarded instead of being binned into consensus sequences. MiTCR, with a Q25 quality threshold and the strictest error-elimination algorithm, was used for CDR3 identification, clonotype clustering and error correction. A nonparametric unseen species model using Euler transformation provided a lower-bound estimate of total TCR beta diversity. The public reads were reanalyzed by TCRdb: fastp trimming at Q25, MiXCR alignment, in-frame beta chains only. Each CDR3 protein gets just one entry, which takes the most common genes and DNA from the rows behind it. The V and J calls, along with clone size, are taken from TCRdb and not from the paper's own processing. The sample table shows 550,000 to 750,000 distinct CDR3 sequences, and 20% to 25% are seen once. The ten largest clones capture roughly 3.9% of the sample.

Systemically healthy Caucasian individuals from Russia, 35 to 50 in total and aged about 6 to 100 years, were included as donors. Roughly 9 milliliters of peripheral blood were drawn from each donor into EDTA-treated Vacutainer tubes. Ficoll-Paque density-gradient centrifugation was used to isolate PBMCs, with at least 7 million obtained per sample. Trizol reagent was used to extract total RNA from PBMCs, with at least 5.5 micrograms per sample. For every donor, an aliquot of PBMCs went through flow cytometry to measure the percentages of naive CD45RAhigh/CD27high T cells. What the research found in general, with its limitations: Estimates of total diversity based on one million sequenced T cells were regarded as lower bounds and as underestimates. Because donor CMV infection status was unknown, age-related changes in expanded clonotypes were potentially confounded. Compared with the aged group, the long-lived group had more naive CD4+ T cells, fewer expanded clones and increased TCR diversity, suggesting age selection. Since profiling was done on bulk unsorted PBMCs, naive and antigen-experienced compartments could not be conclusively compared. Observed TCR beta diversity per million T cells fell roughly linearly with age, and a significant reduction was already apparent by age around 44. A strong correlation was found between observed TCR beta diversity and the percentage of naive T cells measured by flow cytometry.

Only a few counts were recorded for this clonotype. Its cognate antigen has yet to be identified. Per-base quality was not reported, and no clone a single base away is much larger than it. The clonotype originates from a man between 65 and 80 years old in good health. The rearranged segments are TRBV4-1 and TRBJ2-7; TRBD2 fits 7 bases in the junction. The J call may not be correct, given that the DNA end is closer to TRBJ2-1. The source material was blood. The encoded CDR3 is CASSQVRGRSDNEQFF. In nucleotide form, the sequence is TGCGCCAGCAGCCAAGTACGCGGGAGATCCGACAATGAGCAGTTCTTC.